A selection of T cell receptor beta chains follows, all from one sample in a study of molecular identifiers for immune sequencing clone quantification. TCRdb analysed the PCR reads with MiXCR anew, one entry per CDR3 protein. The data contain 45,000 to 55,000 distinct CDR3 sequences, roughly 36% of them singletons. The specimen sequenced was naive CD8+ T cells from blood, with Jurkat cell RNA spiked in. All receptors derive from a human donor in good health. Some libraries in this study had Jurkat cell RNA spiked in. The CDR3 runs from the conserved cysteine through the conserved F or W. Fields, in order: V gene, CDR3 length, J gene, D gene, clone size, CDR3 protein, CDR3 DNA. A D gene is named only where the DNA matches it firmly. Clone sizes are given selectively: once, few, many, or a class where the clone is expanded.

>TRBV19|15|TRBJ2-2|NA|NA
CASSSGGRGTGELFF
TGTGCCAGTAGTAGCGGCGGACGGGGCACCGGGGAGCTGTTTTTT
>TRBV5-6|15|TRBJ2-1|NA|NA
CARSPPVVENNEQFF
TGTGCCCGCAGCCCCCCCGTTGTGGAAAACAATGAGCAGTTCTTC
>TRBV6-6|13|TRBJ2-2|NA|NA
CASRTTGDRELIF
TGTGCCAGCAGGACAACAGGGGACCGGGAGCTGATTTTT
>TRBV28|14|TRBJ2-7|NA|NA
CASSFLKGKYEQYF
TGTGCCAGCAGTTTTCTGAAAGGGAAGTACGAGCAGTACTTC
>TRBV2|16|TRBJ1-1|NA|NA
CASSPPGKGMNTEAFF
TGTGCCAGCAGCCCCCCCGGGAAGGGGATGAACACTGAAGCTTTCTTT
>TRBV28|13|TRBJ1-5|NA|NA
CACGGVRNQPQHF
TGTGCCTGCGGGGGGGTCAGGAATCAGCCCCAGCATTTT
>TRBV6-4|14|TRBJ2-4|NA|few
CASSEGWPGNIQYF
TGTGCCAGCAGTGAAGGGTGGCCGGGGAACATTCAGTACTTC
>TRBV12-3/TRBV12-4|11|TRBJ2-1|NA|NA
CASSQYNEQFF
TGTGCCAGCAGCCAATACAATGAGCAGTTCTTC
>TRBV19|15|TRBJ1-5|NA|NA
CASRLQGRVGQPQHF
TGTGCCAGTAGGCTACAGGGTCGGGTCGGTCAGCCCCAGCATTTT
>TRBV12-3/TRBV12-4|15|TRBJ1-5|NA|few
CASSPGPGGNQPQHF
TGTGCCAGCAGTCCAGGGCCGGGAGGCAATCAGCCCCAGCATTTT
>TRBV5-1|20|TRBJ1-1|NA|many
CASSLGSMNKRGPLNTEAFF
TGCGCCAGCAGCTTGGGATCAATGAACAAACGCGGTCCATTGAACACTGAAGCTTTCTTT
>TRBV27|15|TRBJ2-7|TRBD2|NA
CASSLQAGGWNEQYF
TGTGCCAGCAGTCTCCAAGCGGGAGGGTGGAACGAGCAGTACTTC
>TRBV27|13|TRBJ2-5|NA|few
CASSFGGMETQYF
TGTGCCAGCAGTTTCGGGGGAATGGAGACCCAGTACTTC
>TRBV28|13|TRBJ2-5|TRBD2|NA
CGSRTGTAGAQYF
TGTGGCAGCAGAACCGGGACCGCGGGGGCCCAGTACTTC
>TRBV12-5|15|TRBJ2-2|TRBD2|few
CASGASGDGARELFF
TGTGCTAGTGGCGCTAGCGGGGACGGGGCCCGGGAGCTGTTTTTT
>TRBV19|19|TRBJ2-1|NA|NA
CASSIYGQRLPISYNEQFF
TGTGCCAGTAGTATTTACGGACAGCGACTACCGATCTCCTACAATGAGCAGTTCTTC
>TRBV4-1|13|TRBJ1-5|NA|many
CASSQTGNQPQHF
TGCGCCAGCAGCCAAACAGGAAATCAGCCCCAGCATTTT
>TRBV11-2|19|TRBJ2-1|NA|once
CASSLDYSRSAGVHNEQFF
TGTGCCAGCAGCTTAGATTATAGTCGCTCGGCAGGGGTACACAATGAGCAGTTCTTC
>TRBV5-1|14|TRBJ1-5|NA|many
CASSLGTDNQPQHF
TGCGCCAGCAGCTTGGGGACGGACAATCAGCCCCAGCATTTT
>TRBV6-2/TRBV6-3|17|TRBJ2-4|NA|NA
CASSYSSGEIAKNIQYF
TGTGCCAGCAGTTACTCTTCAGGGGAAATAGCCAAAAACATTCAGTACTTC
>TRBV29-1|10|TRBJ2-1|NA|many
CSVREYEQFF
TGCAGCGTAAGGGAGTATGAGCAGTTCTTC
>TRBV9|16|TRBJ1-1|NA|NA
CASSVGKVGRYTEAFF
TGTGCCAGCAGCGTAGGAAAAGTCGGACGGTACACTGAAGCTTTCTTT
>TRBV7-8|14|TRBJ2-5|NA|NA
CASSFLYSQETQYF
TGTGCCAGCAGCTTCTTGTACAGCCAAGAGACCCAGTACTTC
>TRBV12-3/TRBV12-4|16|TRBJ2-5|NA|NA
CASSLQNPSYQETQYF
TGTGCCAGCAGTCTACAGAACCCCTCGTACCAAGAGACCCAGTACTTC
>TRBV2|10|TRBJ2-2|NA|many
CASSIGELFF
TGTGCCAGCTCAATCGGGGAGCTGTTTTTT
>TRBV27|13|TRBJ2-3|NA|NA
CASSLRGTDTQYF
TGTGCCAGCAGTTTAAGGGGCACAGATACGCAGTATTTT
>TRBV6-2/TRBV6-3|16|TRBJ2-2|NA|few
CAGTSGRRSHTGELFF
TGTGCCGGAACTTCCGGGCGGAGGTCCCACACCGGGGAGCTGTTTTTT
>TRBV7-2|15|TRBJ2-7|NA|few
CASSSAAPRRYEQYF
TGTGCCAGCAGCTCAGCGGCCCCCAGGCGCTACGAGCAGTACTTC
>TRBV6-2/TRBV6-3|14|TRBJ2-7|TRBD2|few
CASSFAGGPYEQYF
TGTGCCAGCAGTTTCGCGGGGGGGCCCTACGAGCAGTACTTC
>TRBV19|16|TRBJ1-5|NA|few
CASRKTFPGNAQPQHF
TGTGCCAGTAGGAAAACTTTCCCAGGGAACGCGCAGCCCCAGCATTTT
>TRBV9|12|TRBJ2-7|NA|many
CASSVGGAEQYF
TGTGCCAGCAGCGTAGGTGGGGCCGAGCAGTACTTC
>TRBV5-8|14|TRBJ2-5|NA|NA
CASSHWLGAETQYF
TGTGCCAGCAGCCATTGGCTGGGCGCGGAGACCCAGTACTTC
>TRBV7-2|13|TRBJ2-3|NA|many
CASSESSTDTQYF
TGTGCCAGCAGCGAGTCTAGCACAGATACGCAGTATTTT
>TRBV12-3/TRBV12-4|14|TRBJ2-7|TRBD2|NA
CASSLSGGPHEQYF
TGTGCCAGCAGCCTCTCGGGAGGGCCCCACGAGCAGTACTTC
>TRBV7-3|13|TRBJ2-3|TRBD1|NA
CASSPQGPDTQYF
TGTGCCAGCAGCCCACAGGGGCCCGATACGCAGTATTTT
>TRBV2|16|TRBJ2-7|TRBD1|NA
CASSEPTGRSPRERYF
TGTGCCAGCAGTGAGCCGACAGGGCGGTCCCCCCGTGAGCGGTACTTC
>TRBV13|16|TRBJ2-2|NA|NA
CASSLDGRPNTGELSF
TGTGCCAGCAGCTTAGACGGGAGACCGAACACCGGGGAGCTGTCTTTT
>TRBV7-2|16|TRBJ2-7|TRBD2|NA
CASSGWTSGSAVEQYF
TGTGCCAGCAGCGGCTGGACTAGCGGGAGTGCTGTCGAGCAGTACTTC
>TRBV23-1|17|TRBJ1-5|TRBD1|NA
CASSQLVGQGENQPQHF
TGCGCCAGCAGTCAATTAGTCGGACAGGGAGAAAATCAGCCCCAGCATTTT
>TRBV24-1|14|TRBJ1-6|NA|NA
CATSATTVNSPLHF
TGTGCCACCAGTGCCACGACAGTGAATTCACCCCTCCACTTT
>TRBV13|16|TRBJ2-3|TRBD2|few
CASSEGLAGEIDTQYF
TGTGCCAGCAGCGAGGGACTAGCGGGAGAAATAGATACGCAGTATTTT
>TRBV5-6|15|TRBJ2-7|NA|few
CASSPASGSSDEQYF
TGTGCCAGCAGCCCGGCTTCAGGGAGTAGCGACGAGCAGTACTTC